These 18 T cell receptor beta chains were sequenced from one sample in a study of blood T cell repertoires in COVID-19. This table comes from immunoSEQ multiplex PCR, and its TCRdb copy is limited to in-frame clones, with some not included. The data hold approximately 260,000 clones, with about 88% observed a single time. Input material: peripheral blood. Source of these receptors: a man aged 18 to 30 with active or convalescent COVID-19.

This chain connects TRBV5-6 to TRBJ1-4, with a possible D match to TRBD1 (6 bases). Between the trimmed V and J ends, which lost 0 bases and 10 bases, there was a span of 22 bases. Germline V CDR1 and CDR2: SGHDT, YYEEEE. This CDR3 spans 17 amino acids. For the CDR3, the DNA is TGTGCCAGCAGCTTGGACGGTCAAGGATTTACCAGGGGAAAACTGTTTTTT. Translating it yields CASSLDGQGFTRGKLFF.

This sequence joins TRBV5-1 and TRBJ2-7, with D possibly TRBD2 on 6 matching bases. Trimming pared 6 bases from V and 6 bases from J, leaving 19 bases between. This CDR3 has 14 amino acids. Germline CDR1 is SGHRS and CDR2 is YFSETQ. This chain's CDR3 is CASTSGGGTLEQYF. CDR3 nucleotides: TGCGCCAGCACCTCGGGTGGGGGGACGCTCGAGCAGTACTTC.

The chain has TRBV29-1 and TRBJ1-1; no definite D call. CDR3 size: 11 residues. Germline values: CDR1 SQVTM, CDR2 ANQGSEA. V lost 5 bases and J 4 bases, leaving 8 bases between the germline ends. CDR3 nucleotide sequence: TGCAGCGTTCTACGGGGCACTGAAGCTTTCTTT. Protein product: CSVLRGTEAFF.

The CDR3 protein is CASSPAYSNQPQHF. The CDR3 DNA sequence: TGTGCCAGCAGCCCCGCCTATAGCAATCAGCCCCAGCATTTT. V usage is TRBV6-5 and J usage is TRBJ1-5; D is unresolved. The germline V gene has CDR1 MNHEY and CDR2 SVGAGI. The V end was cut by 6 bases, the J end by 0 bases, with 9 bases between. There are 14 residues in the CDR3.

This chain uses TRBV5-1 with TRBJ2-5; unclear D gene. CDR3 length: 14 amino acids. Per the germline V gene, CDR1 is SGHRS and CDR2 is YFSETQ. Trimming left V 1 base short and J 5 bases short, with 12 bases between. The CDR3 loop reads CASSLSGSRETQYF. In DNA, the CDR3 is TGCGCCAGCAGCTTGAGTGGTTCCAGGGAGACCCAGTACTTC.

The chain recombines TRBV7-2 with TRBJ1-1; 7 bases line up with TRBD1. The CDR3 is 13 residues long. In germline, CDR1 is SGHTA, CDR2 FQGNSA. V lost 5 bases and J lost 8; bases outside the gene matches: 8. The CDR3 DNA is TGTGCCAGCAGCCCTACAGGGGTGGGGGAAGCTTTCTTT. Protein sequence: CASSPTGVGEAFF. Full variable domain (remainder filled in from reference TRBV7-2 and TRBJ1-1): GAGVSQSPSNKVTEKGKDVELRCDPISGHTALYWYRQSLGQGLEFLIYFQGNSAPDKSGLPSDRFSAERTGGSVSTLTIQRTQQEDSAVYLCASSPTGVGEAFFGQGTRLTVV.

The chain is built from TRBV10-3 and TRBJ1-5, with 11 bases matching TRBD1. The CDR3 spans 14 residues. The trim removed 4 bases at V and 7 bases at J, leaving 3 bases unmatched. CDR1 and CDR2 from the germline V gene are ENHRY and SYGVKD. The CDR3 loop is CAISGTGGRQPQHF. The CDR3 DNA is TGTGCCATCAGTGGGACAGGGGGCCGGCAGCCCCAGCATTTT.

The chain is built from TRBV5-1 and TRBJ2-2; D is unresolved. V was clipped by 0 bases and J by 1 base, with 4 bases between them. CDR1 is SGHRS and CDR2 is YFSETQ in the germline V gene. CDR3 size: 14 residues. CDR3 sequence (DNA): TGCGCCAGCAGCTTGGCCCAGAACACCGGGGAGCTGTTTTTT. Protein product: CASSLAQNTGELFF. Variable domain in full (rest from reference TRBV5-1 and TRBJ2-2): KAGVTQTPRYLIKTRGQQVTLSCSPISGHRSVSWYQQTPGQGLQFLFEYFSETQRNKGNFPGRFSGRQFSNSRSEMNVSTLELGDSALYLCASSLAQNTGELFFGEGSRLTVL.

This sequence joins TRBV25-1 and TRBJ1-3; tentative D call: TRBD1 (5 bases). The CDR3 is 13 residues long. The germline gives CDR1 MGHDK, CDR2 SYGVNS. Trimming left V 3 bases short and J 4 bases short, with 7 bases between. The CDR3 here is CASSDTGGNTIYF. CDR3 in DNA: TGTGCCAGCAGTGATACAGGCGGAAACACCATATATTTT. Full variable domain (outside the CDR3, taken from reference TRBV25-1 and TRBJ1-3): EADIYQTPRYLVIGTGKKITLECSQTMGHDKMYWYQQDPGMELHLIHYSYGVNSTEKGDLSSESTVSRIRTEHFPLTLESARPSHTSQYLCASSDTGGNTIYFGEGSWLTVV.

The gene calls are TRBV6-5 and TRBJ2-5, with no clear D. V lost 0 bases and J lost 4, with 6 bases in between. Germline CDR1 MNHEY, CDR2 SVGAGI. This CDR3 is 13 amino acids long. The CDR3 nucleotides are TGTGCCAGCAGTTACTCGCCAGGAGAGACCCAGTACTTC. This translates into CASSYSPGETQYF.

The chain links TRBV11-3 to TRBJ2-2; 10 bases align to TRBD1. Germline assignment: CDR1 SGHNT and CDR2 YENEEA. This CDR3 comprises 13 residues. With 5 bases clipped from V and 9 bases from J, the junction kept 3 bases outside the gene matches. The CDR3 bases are TGTGCCAGCAGCCCGACAGGGGGCCGGGAGCTGTTTTTT. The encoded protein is CASSPTGGRELFF.

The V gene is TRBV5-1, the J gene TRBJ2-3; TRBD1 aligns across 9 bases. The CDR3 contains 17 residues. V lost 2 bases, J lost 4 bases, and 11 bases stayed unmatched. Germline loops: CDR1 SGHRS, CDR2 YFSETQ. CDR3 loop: CASSLDTGGASSDTQYF. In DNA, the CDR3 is TGCGCCAGCAGCTTAGATACAGGGGGCGCGAGCTCAGATACGCAGTATTTT.

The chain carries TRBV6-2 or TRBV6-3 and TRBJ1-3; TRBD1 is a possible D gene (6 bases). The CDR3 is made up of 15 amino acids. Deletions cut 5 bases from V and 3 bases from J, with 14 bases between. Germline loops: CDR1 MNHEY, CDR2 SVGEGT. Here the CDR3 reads CASSTRTGLGNTIYF. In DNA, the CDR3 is TGTGCCAGCAGTACCCGAACAGGGCTTGGAAACACCATATATTTT.

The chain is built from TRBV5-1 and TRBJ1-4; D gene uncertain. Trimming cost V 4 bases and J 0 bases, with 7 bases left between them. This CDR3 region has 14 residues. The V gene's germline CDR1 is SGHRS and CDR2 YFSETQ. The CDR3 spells CASSLDPTNEKLFF. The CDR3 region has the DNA TGCGCCAGCAGCCTAGACCCAACTAATGAAAAACTGTTTTTT.

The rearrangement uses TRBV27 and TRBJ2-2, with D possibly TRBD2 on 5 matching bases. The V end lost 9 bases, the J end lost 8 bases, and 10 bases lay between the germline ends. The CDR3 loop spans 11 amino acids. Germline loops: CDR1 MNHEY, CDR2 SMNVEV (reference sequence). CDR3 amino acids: CARKRAGELFF. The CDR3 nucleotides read TGTGCCAGAAAGAGGGCTGGGGAGCTGTTTTTT.

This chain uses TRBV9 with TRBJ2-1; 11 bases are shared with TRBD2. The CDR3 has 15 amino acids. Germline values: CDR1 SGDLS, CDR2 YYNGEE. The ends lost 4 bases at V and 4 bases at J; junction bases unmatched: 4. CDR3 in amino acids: CASSPLAGGYNEQFF. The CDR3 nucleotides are TGTGCCAGCAGCCCTCTAGCGGGAGGATACAATGAGCAGTTCTTC.

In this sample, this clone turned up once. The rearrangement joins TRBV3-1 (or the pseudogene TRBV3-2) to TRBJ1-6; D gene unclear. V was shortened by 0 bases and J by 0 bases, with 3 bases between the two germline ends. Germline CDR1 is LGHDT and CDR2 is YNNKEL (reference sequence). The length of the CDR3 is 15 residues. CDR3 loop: CASSQDISYNSPLHF. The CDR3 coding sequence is TGTGCCAGCAGCCAAGATATCTCCTATAATTCACCCCTCCACTTT.

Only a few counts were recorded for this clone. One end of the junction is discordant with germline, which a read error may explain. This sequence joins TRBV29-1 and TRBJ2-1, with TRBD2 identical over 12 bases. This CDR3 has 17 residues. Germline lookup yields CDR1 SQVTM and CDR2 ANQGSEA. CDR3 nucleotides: TGCAGCGTCGAAGGCCCCCTGACTAGCGGGAGTGGGAATGAGCAGTTCTTC. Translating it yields CSVEGPLTSGSGNEQFF.